This TCR beta chain appears in the sequencing data of a study of CD8+ T cells in alopecia areata. A few counts support this clone. Sequencing used cDNA as its template, made by extracting RNA and reverse transcribing it. The repertoire was sequenced with immunoSEQ multiplex PCR; TCRdb's copy has only in-frame clones and lacks some. The table has under 350,000 clones, roughly 64% seen once. CDR1 and CDR2 (germline): SQVTM, ANQGSEA. With V trimmed by 6 bases and J by 2 bases, 2 bases remained unmatched. There are 14 residues in the CDR3. Sample treatment: oral pan-JAK inhibitor, 5-10 mg twice daily. This chain links TRBV29-1 with TRBJ2-5; TRBD2 aligns across 14 bases. The TCR originated in a human donor with alopecia areata. Sequenced here: CD4+ T cells sorted from blood, sampled at week 24, from a patient treated with tofacitinib. The CDR3 DNA reads TGCAGCGTCCGGACTAGCGGGGGGCAAGAGACCCAGTACTTC. This codes for CSVRTSGGQETQYF.